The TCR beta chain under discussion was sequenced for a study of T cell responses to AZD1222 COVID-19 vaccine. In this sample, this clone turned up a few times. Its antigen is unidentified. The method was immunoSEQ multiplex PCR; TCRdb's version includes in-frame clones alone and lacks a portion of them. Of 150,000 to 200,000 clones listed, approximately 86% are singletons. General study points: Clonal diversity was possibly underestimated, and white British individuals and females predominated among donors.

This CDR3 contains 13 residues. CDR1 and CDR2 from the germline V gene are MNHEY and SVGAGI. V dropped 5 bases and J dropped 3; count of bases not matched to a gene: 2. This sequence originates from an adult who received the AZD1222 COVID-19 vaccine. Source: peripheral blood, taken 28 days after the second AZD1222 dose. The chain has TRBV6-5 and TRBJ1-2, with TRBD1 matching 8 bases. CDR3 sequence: CASSPTGDYGYTF. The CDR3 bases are TGTGCCAGCAGTCCGACAGGGGACTATGGCTACACCTTC.